Below, 12 T cell receptor beta chains from the same sample are listed, as sequenced in a study of cytomegalovirus exposure and HLA in healthy donors. This PCR relied on a set of 60 Vbeta primers and 13 Jbeta primers. This table comes from immunoSEQ multiplex PCR, and its TCRdb copy is limited to in-frame clones, with some not included. The sample lists about 110,000 clones, roughly 70% seen once, with approximately 10% in the top ten. Source material: PBMCs. The source is a man aged 35 to 55 in good health and CMV-seropositive.

The chain recombines TRBV9 with TRBJ1-2, with TRBD1 matching 7 bases. The CDR3 consists of 17 residues. V lost 2 bases, J lost 3 bases, and 13 bases stayed unmatched. Germline CDR1 reads SGDLS; CDR2 reads YYNGEE. The chain's CDR3 is CASSVSGQSLLDYGYTF. The CDR3 DNA follows: TGTGCCAGCAGCGTCTCGGGACAGTCCCTCTTAGACTATGGCTACACCTTC.

The count of this clone is one. The gene calls are TRBV19 and TRBJ2-7; D is perhaps TRBD2 (5 bases). Germline-derived CDR1 and CDR2 are LNHDA and SQIVND (reference sequence). The V end lost 5 bases, the J end lost 6 bases, and 14 bases lay between the germline ends. This CDR3 region has 13 residues. CDR3 DNA: TGTGCCAGTAGTTCAAATCTAGCAGCCGAGCAGTACTTC. Amino acids: CASSSNLAAEQYF.

This chain links TRBV9 with TRBJ2-1; 7 bases are shared with TRBD2. After removal of 0 bases from V and 9 bases from J, the junction contained 9 bases not matched to a gene. Per the germline V gene, CDR1 is SGDLS and CDR2 is YYNGEE. CDR3 size: 15 residues. CDR3 DNA: TGTGCCAGCAGCGTAGAAGTGGGAGGGCGCATTGAGCAGTTCTTC. Its translation: CASSVEVGGRIEQFF.

The gene calls are TRBV4-3 and TRBJ1-1, with D possibly being TRBD1 (6 bases). The CDR3 has 14 amino acids. CDR1 and CDR2 from the germline V gene are LGHNA and YSLEER. Trimming cost V 1 base and J 6 bases, with 12 bases left between them. The CDR3 region is CASSQGGGAAEAFF. CDR3 in DNA: TGCGCCAGCAGCCAAGGCGGGGGCGCGGCTGAAGCTTTCTTT.

This chain joins TRBV30 and TRBJ2-3, with 10 nucleotides matching TRBD1. After removal of 2 bases from V and 6 bases from J, the junction contained 5 bases not matched to a gene. The CDR3 extends over 14 amino acids. Germline CDR1 reads GTSNPN; CDR2 reads SVGIG (reference sequence). The CDR3 region has the DNA TGTGCCTGGAGTTCGGGACAGGGGATGGATACGCAGTATTTT. This gives the protein CAWSSGQGMDTQYF. The full variable domain, in which reference TRBV30 and TRBJ2-3 provide the parts outside the CDR3, is SQTIHQWPATLVQPVGSPLSLECTVEGTSNPNLYWYRQAAGRGLQLLFYSVGIGQISSEVPQNLSASRPQDRQFILSSKKLLLSDSGFYLCAWSSGQGMDTQYFGPGTRLTVL.

The V call is TRBV6-5, the J call TRBJ2-3; D might be TRBD2 (5 bases). This CDR3 comprises 13 residues. Germline V gene data show CDR1 as MNHEY and CDR2 as SVGAGI. V gave up 5 bases and J gave up 3 bases, with 9 bases separating them. CDR3 residues: CASSLRRTDTQYF. Here the CDR3 DNA reads TGTGCCAGCAGTCTCCGGAGGACAGATACGCAGTATTTT.

The V call is TRBV7-8, the J call TRBJ2-7, with 9 bases lining up with TRBD1. CDR3 length equals 15 residues. Losses at the gene ends were 5 bases for V and 2 bases for J; bases not matched to a gene: 7. Germline V gene sequence: CDR1 SGHVS, CDR2 FQNEAQ. The CDR3 DNA is TGTGCCAGCAGCCCCTCCGGGACAGGGCCCTACGAGCAGTACTTC. It yields the protein CASSPSGTGPYEQYF.

The CDR3 DNA is TGCGCCAGCAGCCCCACAGGGACGGATCGGTATGGCTACACCTTC. Its translation: CASSPTGTDRYGYTF. The V gene is TRBV5-1, the J gene TRBJ1-2; D is possibly TRBD1 (6 bases). The germline V gene encodes CDR1 SGHRS and CDR2 YFSETQ. The CDR3 contains 15 residues. The germline V and J ends were trimmed by 4 bases and 5 bases, with 18 bases remaining between them.

This clone was detected ten times or more. The chain combines TRBV6-5 with TRBJ1-2, with unresolved D. The CDR3 contains 14 residues. Germline V gives CDR1 MNHEY, CDR2 SVGAGI. V was trimmed by 5 bases and J by 7 bases, leaving 17 bases between them. CDR3 in amino acids: CASSPSSGSAGYTF. DNA for the CDR3: TGTGCCAGCAGTCCGTCTTCCGGGAGCGCTGGCTACACCTTC.

The chain carries TRBV14 and TRBJ2-7; D gene unclear. The germline V gene has CDR1 SGHDN and CDR2 FVKESK. CDR3 size: 13 residues. Between the trimmed V and J ends, which lost 0 bases and 1 base, there was a span of 4 bases. CDR3 amino acids: CASSQDRSYEQYF. The DNA of the CDR3 is TGTGCCAGCAGCCAAGACAGGTCCTACGAGCAGTACTTC.

The chain joins TRBV6-5 to TRBJ1-1; D perhaps matches TRBD1 (6 bases). Germline CDR1 is MNHEY and CDR2 is SVGAGI. Trimming pared 2 bases from V and 2 bases from J, leaving 15 bases between. This CDR3 contains 16 residues. The CDR3: CASSYPSQGQNTEAFF. The CDR3 DNA follows: TGTGCCAGCAGTTACCCGAGTCAGGGGCAAAACACTGAAGCTTTCTTT.

V is TRBV7-2 and J is TRBJ2-2, with D tentatively TRBD1 (6 bases). The ends were cut back, 5 bases at V and 4 bases at J, with 11 bases in the middle. The germline gives CDR1 SGHTA, CDR2 FQGNSA. The CDR3 consists of 14 residues. The CDR3 is CASSRGSSTGELFF. CDR3 bases: TGTGCCAGCAGCAGGGGGTCGAGCACCGGGGAGCTGTTTTTT.